This T cell receptor (beta chain) is from a study of CD4 T cells in relation to SARS-CoV-2 and coronaviruses. As for the study in general: TCR beta CDR3s were sequenced after approximately ten-day antigen culture of PBMCs. The restricting HLA molecule for shared crossreactive spike epitopes was mapped.

Unexposed donor CD4+ T cells date from about 2011-2018, before the COVID-19 pandemic. CD4+ T cells were isolated from the cells after nine to eleven days of culture. Testing used SARS-CoV-2 S/N and four cold-coronavirus spikes on unexposed-donor CD4+ T cells, cells permitting. Repertoires were generated with immunoSEQ multiplex PCR, while TCRdb's copy carries only in-frame clones and drops some. Among 9,500 to 15,000 clones listed, less than 70% were seen once. The germline V gene has CDR1 MNHNS and CDR2 SASEGT. The CDR3 extends over 13 amino acids. Notes on this clone: Its antigen is undetermined. The junction departs from the called germline gene at one end, perhaps through a read error.

What was sequenced was CD4+ T cells from PBMCs, cultured in vitro. The chain links TRBV6-1 to TRBJ2-5; D remains unclear. The receptor was isolated from a human donor in good health. The CDR3 DNA reads TGTGCCAGCAGTGAAGAACCGGCCGAGAGCCAGTACTTC. Translating gives CASSEEPAESQYF.